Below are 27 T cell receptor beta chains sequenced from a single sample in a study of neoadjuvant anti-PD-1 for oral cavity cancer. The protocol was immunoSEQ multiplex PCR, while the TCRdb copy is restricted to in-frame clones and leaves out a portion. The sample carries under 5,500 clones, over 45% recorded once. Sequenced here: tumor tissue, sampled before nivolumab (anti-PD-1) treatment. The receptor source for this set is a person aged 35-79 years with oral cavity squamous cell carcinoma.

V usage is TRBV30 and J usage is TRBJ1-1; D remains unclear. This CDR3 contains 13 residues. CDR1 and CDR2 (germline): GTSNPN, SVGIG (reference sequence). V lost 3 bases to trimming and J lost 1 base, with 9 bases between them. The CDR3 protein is CAWRPFGNTEAFF. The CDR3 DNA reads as TGTGCCTGGAGGCCCTTCGGGAACACTGAAGCTTTCTTT.

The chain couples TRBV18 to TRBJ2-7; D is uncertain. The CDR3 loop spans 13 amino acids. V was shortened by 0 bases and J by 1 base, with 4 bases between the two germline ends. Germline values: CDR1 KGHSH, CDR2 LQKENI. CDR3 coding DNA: TGTGCCAGCTCACCACCAGAATCCTACGAGCAGTACTTC. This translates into CASSPPESYEQYF.

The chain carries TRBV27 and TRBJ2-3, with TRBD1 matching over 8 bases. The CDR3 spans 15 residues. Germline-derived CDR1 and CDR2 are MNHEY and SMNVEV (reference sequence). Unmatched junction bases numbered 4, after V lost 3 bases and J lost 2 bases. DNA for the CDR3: TGTGCCAGCAGTTTCGACAGGGGATACACAGATACGCAGTATTTT. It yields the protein CASSFDRGYTDTQYF.

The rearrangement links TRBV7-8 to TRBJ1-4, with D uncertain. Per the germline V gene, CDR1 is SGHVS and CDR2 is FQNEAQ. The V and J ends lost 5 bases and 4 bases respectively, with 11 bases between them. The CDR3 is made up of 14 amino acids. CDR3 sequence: CASSLRTNNEKLFF. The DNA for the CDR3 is TGTGCCAGCAGCCTCAGGACGAATAATGAAAAACTGTTTTTT. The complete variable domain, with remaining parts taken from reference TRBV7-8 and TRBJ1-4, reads GAGVSQSPRYKVAKRGQDVALRCDPISGHVSLFWYQQALGQGPEFLTYFQNEAQLDKSGLPSDRFFAERPEGSVSTLKIQRTQQEDSAVYLCASSLRTNNEKLFFGSGTQLSVL.

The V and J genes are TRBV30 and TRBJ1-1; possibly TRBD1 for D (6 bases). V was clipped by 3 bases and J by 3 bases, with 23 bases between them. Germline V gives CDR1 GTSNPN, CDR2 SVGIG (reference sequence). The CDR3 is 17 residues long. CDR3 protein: CAWRPREGEGFDTEAFF. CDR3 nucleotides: TGTGCCTGGAGGCCCAGGGAGGGGGAAGGATTCGACACTGAAGCTTTCTTT.

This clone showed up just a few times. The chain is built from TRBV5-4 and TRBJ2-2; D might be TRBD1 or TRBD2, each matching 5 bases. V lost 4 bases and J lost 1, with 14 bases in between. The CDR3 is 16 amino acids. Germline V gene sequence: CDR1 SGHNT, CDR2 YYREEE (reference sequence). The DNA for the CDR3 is TGTGCCAGCAGCACCGCTCGGGGCGGGAACACCGGGGAGCTGTTTTTT. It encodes CASSTARGGNTGELFF.

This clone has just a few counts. CDR3 sequence: CASSLGPNRGHEQYF. DNA of the CDR3: TGTGCCAGCAGCCTTGGGCCGAACAGGGGCCACGAGCAGTACTTC. The rearrangement links TRBV7-9 to TRBJ2-7, with 7 bases aligning to TRBD1. The trim removed 5 bases at V and 5 bases at J, leaving 12 bases unmatched. The CDR3 contains 15 residues. Germline CDR1 and CDR2: SEHNR and FQNEAQ (reference sequence).

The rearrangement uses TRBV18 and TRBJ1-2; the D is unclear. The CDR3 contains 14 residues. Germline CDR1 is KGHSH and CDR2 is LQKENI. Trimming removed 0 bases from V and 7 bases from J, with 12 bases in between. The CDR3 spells CASSPPNGPGGYTF. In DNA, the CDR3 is TGTGCCAGCTCACCACCGAACGGACCCGGTGGCTACACCTTC.

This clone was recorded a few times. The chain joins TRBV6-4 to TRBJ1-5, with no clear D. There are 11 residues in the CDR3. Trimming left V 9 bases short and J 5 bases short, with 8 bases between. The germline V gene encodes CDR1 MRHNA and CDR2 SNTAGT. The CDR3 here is CARTLHQPQHF. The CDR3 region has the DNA TGTGCCAGGACGCTTCATCAGCCCCAGCATTTT.

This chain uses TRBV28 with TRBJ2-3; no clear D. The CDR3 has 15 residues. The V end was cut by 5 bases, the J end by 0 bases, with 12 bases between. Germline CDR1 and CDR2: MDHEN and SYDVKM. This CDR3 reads CASSQAGRSTDTQYF. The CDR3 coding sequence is TGTGCCAGCAGTCAGGCAGGACGTAGCACAGATACGCAGTATTTT. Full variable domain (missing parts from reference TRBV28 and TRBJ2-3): DVKVTQSSRYLVKRTGEKVFLECVQDMDHENMFWYRQDPGLGLRLIYFSYDVKMKEKGDIPEGYSVSREKKERFSLILESASTNQTSMYLCASSQAGRSTDTQYFGPGTRLTVL.

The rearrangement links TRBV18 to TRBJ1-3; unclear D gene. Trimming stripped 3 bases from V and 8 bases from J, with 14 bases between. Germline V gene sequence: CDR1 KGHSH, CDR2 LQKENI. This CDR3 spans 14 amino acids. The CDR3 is CASSPLGIEDTIYF. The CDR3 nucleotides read TGTGCCAGCTCACCCCTCGGAATCGAGGACACCATATATTTT. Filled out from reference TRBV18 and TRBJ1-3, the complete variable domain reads NAGVMQNPRHLVRRRGQEARLRCSPMKGHSHVYWYRQLPEEGLKFMVYLQKENIIDESGMPKERFSAEFPKEGPSILRIQQVVRGDSAAYFCASSPLGIEDTIYFGEGSWLTVV.

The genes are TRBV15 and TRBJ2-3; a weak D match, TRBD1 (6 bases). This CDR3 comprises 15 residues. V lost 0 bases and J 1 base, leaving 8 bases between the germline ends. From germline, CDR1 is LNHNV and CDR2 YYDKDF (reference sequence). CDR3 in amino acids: CATSRDRGGTDTQYF. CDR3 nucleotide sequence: TGTGCCACCAGCAGAGACAGGGGTGGCACAGATACGCAGTATTTT.

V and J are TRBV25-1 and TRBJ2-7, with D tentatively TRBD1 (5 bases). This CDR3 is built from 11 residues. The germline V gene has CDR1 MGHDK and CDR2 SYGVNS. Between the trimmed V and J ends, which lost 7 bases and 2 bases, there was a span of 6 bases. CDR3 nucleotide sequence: TGTGCCAGCAAAGGGGCCTACGAGCAGTACTTC. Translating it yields CASKGAYEQYF.

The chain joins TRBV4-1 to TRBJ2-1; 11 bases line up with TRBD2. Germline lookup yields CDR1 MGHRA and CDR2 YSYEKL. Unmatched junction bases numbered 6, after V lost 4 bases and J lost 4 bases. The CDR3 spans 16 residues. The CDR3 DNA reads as TGCGCCAGCAGCCGAGGTAGCGGGGGGGGATACAATGAGCAGTTCTTC. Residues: CASSRGSGGGYNEQFF.

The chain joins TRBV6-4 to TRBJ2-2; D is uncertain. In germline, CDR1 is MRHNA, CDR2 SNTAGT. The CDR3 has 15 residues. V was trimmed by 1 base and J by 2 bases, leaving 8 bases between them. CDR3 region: CASSDLEGNTGELFF. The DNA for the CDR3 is TGTGCCAGCAGTGACTTGGAAGGAAACACCGGGGAGCTGTTTTTT.

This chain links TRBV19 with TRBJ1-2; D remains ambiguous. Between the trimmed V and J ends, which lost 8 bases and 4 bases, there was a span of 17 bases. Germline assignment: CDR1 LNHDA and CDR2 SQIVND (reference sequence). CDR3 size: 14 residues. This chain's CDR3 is CASRPGFGVYGYTF. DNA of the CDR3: TGTGCCAGTCGACCCGGGTTCGGAGTCTATGGCTACACCTTC.

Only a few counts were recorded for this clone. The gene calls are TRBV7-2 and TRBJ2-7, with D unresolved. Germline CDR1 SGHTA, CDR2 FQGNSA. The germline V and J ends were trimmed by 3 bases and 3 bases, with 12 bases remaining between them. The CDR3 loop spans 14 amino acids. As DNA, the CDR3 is TGTGCCAGCAGCTTGGGTGTCGGAGTCTACGAGCAGTACTTC. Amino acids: CASSLGVGVYEQYF.

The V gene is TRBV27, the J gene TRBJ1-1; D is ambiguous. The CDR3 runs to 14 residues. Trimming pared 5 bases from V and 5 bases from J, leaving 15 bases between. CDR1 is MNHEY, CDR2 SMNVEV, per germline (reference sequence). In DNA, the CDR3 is TGTGCCAGCAGTAAAAATCCCCGGGTTACTGAAGCTTTCTTT. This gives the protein CASSKNPRVTEAFF.

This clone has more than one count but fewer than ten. The CDR3 nucleotides are TGTGCTAGTGGTCCAGGAATCGCCTCGACCGAAGCTTTCTTT. This translates into CASGPGIASTEAFF. The rearrangement links TRBV12-5 to TRBJ1-1, with D unclear. Germline loops: CDR1 LGHNT, CDR2 FRNRAP. The CDR3 contains 14 residues. V lost 5 bases, J lost 8 bases, and 18 bases lay in between.

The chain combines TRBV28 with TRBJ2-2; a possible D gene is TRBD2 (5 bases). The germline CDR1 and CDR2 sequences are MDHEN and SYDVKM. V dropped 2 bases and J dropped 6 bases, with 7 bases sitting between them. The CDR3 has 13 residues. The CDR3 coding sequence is TGTGCCAGCAGTTTAGGAGGCGCCGGGGAGCTGTTTTTT. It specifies CASSLGGAGELFF. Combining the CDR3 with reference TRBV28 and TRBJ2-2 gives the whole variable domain DVKVTQSSRYLVKRTGEKVFLECVQDMDHENMFWYRQDPGLGLRLIYFSYDVKMKEKGDIPEGYSVSREKKERFSLILESASTNQTSMYLCASSLGGAGELFFGEGSRLTVL.

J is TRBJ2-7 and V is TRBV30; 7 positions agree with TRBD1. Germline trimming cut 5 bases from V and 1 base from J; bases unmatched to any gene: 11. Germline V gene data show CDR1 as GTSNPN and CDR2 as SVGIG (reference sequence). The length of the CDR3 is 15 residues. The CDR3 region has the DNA TGTGCCTGGGGAGGACCGCGGACAGGATCCTACGAGCAGTACTTC. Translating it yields CAWGGPRTGSYEQYF.

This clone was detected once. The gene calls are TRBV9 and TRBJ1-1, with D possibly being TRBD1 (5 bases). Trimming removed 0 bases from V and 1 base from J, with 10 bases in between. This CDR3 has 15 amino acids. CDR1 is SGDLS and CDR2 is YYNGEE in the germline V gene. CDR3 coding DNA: TGTGCCAGCAGCGTAGCTACTCAGGGGAACACTGAAGCTTTCTTT. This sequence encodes CASSVATQGNTEAFF.

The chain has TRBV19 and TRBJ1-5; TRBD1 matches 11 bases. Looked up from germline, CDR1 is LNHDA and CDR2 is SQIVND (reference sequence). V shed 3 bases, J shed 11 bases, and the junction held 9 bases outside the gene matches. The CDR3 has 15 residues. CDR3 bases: TGTGCCAGTAGTATTTGGGGACAGGGGGAAGGGGCCCAGCATTTT. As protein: CASSIWGQGEGAQHF.

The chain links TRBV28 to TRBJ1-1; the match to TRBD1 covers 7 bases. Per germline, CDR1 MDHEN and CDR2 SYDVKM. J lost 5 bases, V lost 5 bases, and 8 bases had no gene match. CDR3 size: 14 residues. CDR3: CASSPKTGRTEAFF. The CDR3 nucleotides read TGTGCCAGCAGTCCCAAGACAGGGCGGACTGAAGCTTTCTTT.

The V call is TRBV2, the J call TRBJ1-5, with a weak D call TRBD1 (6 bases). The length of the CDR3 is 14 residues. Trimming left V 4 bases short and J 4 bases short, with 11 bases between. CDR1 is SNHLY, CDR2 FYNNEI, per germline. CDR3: CASSGTEPNQPQHF. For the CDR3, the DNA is TGTGCCAGCAGTGGGACAGAGCCGAATCAGCCCCAGCATTTT. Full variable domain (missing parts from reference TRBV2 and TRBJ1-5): EPEVTQTPSHQVTQMGQEVILRCVPISNHLYFYWYRQILGQKVEFLVSFYNNEISEKSEIFDDQFSVERPDGSNFTLKIRSTKLEDSAMYFCASSGTEPNQPQHFGDGTRLSIL.

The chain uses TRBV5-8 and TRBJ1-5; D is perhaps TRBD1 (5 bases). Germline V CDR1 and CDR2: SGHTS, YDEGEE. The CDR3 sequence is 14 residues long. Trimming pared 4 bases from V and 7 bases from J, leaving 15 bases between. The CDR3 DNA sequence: TGTGCCAGCAGCCCCGGGGGGATCCGGCAGCCCCAGCATTTT. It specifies CASSPGGIRQPQHF.

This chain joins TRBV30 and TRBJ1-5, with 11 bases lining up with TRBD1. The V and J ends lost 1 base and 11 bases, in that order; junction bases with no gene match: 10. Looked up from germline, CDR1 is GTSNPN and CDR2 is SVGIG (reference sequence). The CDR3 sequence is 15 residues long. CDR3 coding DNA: TGTGCCTGGAGTGGTGGGACAGGGGGGGATAGGTCCCAGCATTTT. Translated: CAWSGGTGGDRSQHF.